This T cell receptor beta chain was sequenced during a study of blood T cell repertoires in COVID-19. The overall study: COVID-19 samples, acute and convalescent, were from the United States, Italy and Spain. PBMCs, B-cell-depleted T cells, or T cells provided the cDNA or gDNA that made up the material.

The CDR3 consists of 14 residues. From germline, CDR1 is SGHTA and CDR2 FQGTGA. Trimming removed 1 base from V and 4 bases from J, with 10 bases in between. As handled by the study authors: Nucleated cell counts were estimated from reference gene primer amplification. Method: immunoSEQ multiplex PCR; TCRdb's copy keeps in-frame clones and lacks some. Clone size and the V and J calls come from that table; the DNA yielded D and trimming. The table records 100,000 or so clones, approximately 84% of them present only once. The receptor was isolated from a man aged 35-49 years with active or convalescent COVID-19. Sequencing was carried out using peripheral blood. V gene TRBV7-3 combines with J gene TRBJ2-5; D is uncertain. The CDR3 reads CASSLNGQSETQYF. The CDR3 DNA sequence: TGTGCCAGCAGCTTAAATGGTCAGTCAGAGACCCAGTACTTC.